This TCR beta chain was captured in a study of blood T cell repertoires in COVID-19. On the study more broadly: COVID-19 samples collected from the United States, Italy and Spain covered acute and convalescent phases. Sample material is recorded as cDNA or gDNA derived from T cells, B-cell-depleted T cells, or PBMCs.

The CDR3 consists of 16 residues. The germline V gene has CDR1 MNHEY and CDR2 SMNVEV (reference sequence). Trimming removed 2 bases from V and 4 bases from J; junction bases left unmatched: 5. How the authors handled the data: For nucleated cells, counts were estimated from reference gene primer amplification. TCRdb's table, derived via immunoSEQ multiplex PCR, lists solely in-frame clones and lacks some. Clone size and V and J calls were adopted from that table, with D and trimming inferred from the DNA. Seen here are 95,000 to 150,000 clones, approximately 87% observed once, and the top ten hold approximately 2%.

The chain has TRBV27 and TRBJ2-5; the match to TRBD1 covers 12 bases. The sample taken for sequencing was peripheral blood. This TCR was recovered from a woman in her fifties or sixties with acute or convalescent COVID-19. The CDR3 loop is CASSLLGTGGPETQYF. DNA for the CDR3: TGTGCCAGCAGTTTACTGGGGACAGGGGGCCCAGAGACCCAGTACTTC.